This T cell receptor beta chain is drawn from a study of blood T cell repertoires in COVID-19. This clone was detected a few times. A junction end diverges from the germline sequence, so it may reflect a read error. The data were produced by immunoSEQ multiplex PCR, yet TCRdb's version contains in-frame clones alone and is incomplete. The sample includes around 200,000 clones, around 84% seen only once; the top ten take around 15%. The CDR3 is 12 amino acids. The germline CDR1 and CDR2 sequences are SGHVS and FQNEAQ. The clonotype comes from a woman aged 65 to 85 with COVID-19, enrolled during active disease. The chain couples TRBV7-8 to TRBJ2-1; 8 nucleotides match TRBD1. Sequences were obtained from peripheral blood. The CDR3 DNA sequence: TGTGCCAGCAGCTTTTCGGACAGGGAGCCGTTCTTC. Protein product: CASSFSDREPFF.